Listed below are T cell receptor beta chains from one sample, sequenced in a study of control samples from healthy donors and cancer patients. Profiled with immunoSEQ multiplex PCR; TCRdb holds only in-frame clones, not every one. The data hold about 70,000 clones, with 84% observed a single time. Sequenced input: blood. These receptor sequences come from a man in his forties or fifties in good health. The conserved cysteine and the conserved F or W are not part of the CDR3 here. Each record gives: V gene, J gene, CDR3 protein.

v_call: TRBV7-3
j_call: TRBJ2-3
cdr3_aa: ASSSNPDSDTQY

v_call: TRBV7-2
j_call: TRBJ2-7
cdr3_aa: ASSLRSGTGFMYEQY

v_call: TRBV11-2
j_call: TRBJ1-2
cdr3_aa: ASSFRGRDYGYT

v_call: TRBV12-3/TRBV12-4
j_call: TRBJ1-6
cdr3_aa: ASGQGDSPLH

v_call: TRBV11-2
j_call: TRBJ2-7
cdr3_aa: ASSLKRFRSPGAHEQY

v_call: TRBV7-9
j_call: TRBJ1-2
cdr3_aa: ASGLQGSVYGYT

v_call: TRBV9
j_call: TRBJ2-5
cdr3_aa: ASSVSGGKETQY

v_call: TRBV7-3
j_call: TRBJ2-1
cdr3_aa: ASSLSGVRGEQF

v_call: TRBV6-5
j_call: TRBJ1-2
cdr3_aa: ASSYSPDSYGYT

v_call: TRBV6-5
j_call: TRBJ2-2
cdr3_aa: ASTVGRHTGELF

v_call: TRBV30
j_call: TRBJ1-1
cdr3_aa: AWSAPGQGPSEAF

v_call: TRBV6-5
j_call: TRBJ1-3
cdr3_aa: ASSPEYGNTIY

v_call: TRBV19
j_call: TRBJ1-2
cdr3_aa: ASRRTGDNYGYT

v_call: TRBV11-1
j_call: TRBJ2-1
cdr3_aa: ASSLGLGYNNEQF

v_call: TRBV6-4
j_call: TRBJ2-4
cdr3_aa: ASSEELAGLGLQY

v_call: TRBV9
j_call: TRBJ1-5
cdr3_aa: ASSLQGASGEPQH

v_call: TRBV19
j_call: TRBJ2-1
cdr3_aa: ASSIGTGFGEQF

v_call: TRBV9
j_call: TRBJ2-2
cdr3_aa: ASSVYIAGHNTGELF

v_call: TRBV28
j_call: TRBJ1-4
cdr3_aa: ASNQKRTNEKLF

v_call: TRBV9
j_call: TRBJ2-2
cdr3_aa: ASSTGQVTGELF

v_call: TRBV12-3/TRBV12-4
j_call: TRBJ2-1
cdr3_aa: ASSLLSEQF

v_call: TRBV7-6
j_call: TRBJ2-1
cdr3_aa: ASSFTGKVAGSYNEQF

v_call: TRBV5-8
j_call: TRBJ2-3
cdr3_aa: ASSLGTSGRVSTDTQY

v_call: TRBV10-2
j_call: TRBJ2-5
cdr3_aa: ASSILETQY

v_call: TRBV19
j_call: TRBJ1-2
cdr3_aa: ASSIQGTHIGYT

v_call: TRBV10-3
j_call: TRBJ1-2
cdr3_aa: AISELQGGRGYT

v_call: TRBV7-3
j_call: TRBJ2-3
cdr3_aa: ASSPLLLAGGPISTDTQY

v_call: TRBV29-1
j_call: TRBJ1-3
cdr3_aa: SGETAGNTIY

v_call: TRBV7-2
j_call: TRBJ2-7
cdr3_aa: ASSLAGSHEQY

v_call: TRBV4-3
j_call: TRBJ1-1
cdr3_aa: ASRPSRDPNTEAF

v_call: TRBV5-1
j_call: TRBJ1-5
cdr3_aa: ASSSSGTVDEAQH

v_call: TRBV28
j_call: TRBJ1-2
cdr3_aa: ASSPRANYGYT

v_call: TRBV4-3
j_call: TRBJ2-3
cdr3_aa: ASSQWTSGATDTQY

v_call: TRBV7-2
j_call: TRBJ1-5
cdr3_aa: ASSLGRTEPNQPQH

v_call: TRBV7-2
j_call: TRBJ1-2
cdr3_aa: ASSSNRGQRGYT